This TCR beta chain comes out of a study of shared clonotypes between healthy human individuals. Germline assignment: CDR1 MNHNS and CDR2 SASEGT. Trimming removed 0 bases from V and 13 bases from J, with 19 bases in between. The CDR3 spans 15 residues. Clones were sequenced by immunoSEQ multiplex PCR, and TCRdb holds only the in-frame ones, with some missing. The data contain 2 million to 2.5 million clones, around 90% of them singletons. Sequenced input: naive CD4+ T cells from PBMCs. The subset here: CD45RA+ positively selected. V and J are TRBV6-1 and TRBJ2-1; D call uncertain. The TCR originated in a man between 18 and 35 years old in good health. Some clones in this sample may be carry-over from other donors' samples. The CDR3 DNA is TGTGCCAGCAGTGAAGCGTCTAGTTCCCTCTCCCGTCAGTTCTTC. Protein: CASSEASSSLSRQFF.